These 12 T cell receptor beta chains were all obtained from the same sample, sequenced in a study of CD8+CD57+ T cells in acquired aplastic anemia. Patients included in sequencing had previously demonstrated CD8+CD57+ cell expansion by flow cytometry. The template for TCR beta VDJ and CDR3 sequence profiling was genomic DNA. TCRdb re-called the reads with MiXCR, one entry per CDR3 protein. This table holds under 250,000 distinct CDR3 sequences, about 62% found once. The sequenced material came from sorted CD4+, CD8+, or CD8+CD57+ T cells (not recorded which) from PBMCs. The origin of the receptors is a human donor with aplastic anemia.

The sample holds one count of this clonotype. CDR3: CAIMDSLREDQPQHF. CDR3 sequence (DNA): TGTGCCATCATGGACAGCCTACGTGAAGATCAGCCCCAGCATTTT. The V and J genes are TRBV10-3 and TRBJ1-5; TRBD1 is a possible D gene (6 bases). Per the germline V gene, CDR1 is ENHRY and CDR2 is SYGVKD. This CDR3 spans 15 amino acids. V gave up 7 bases and J gave up 5 bases, with 18 bases separating them.

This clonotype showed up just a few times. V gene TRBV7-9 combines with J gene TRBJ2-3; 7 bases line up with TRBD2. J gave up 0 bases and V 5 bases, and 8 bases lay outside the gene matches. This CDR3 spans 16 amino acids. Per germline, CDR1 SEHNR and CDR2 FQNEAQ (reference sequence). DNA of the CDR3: TGTGCCAGCAGCCCGTCGGTTAGCGGGAGCACAGATACGCAGTATTTT. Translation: CASSPSVSGSTDTQYF. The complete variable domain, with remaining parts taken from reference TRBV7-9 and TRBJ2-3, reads DTGVSQNPRHKITKRGQNVTFRCDPISEHNRLYWYRQTLGQGPEFLTYFQNEAQLEKSRLLSDRFSAERPKGSFSTLEIQRTEQGDSAMYLCASSPSVSGSTDTQYFGPGTRLTVL.

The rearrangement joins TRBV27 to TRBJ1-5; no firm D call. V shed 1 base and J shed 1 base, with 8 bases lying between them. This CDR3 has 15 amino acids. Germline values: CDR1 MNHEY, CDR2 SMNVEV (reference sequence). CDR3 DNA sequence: TGTGCCAGCAGTTTATTTTGGCAGAGCAATCAGCCCCAGCATTTT. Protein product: CASSLFWQSNQPQHF.

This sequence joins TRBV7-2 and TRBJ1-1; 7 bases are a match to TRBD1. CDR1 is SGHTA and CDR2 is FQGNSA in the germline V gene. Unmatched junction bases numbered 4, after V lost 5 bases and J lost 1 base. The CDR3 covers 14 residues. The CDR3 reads CASSKGAGNTEAFF. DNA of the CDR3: TGTGCCAGCAGCAAGGGGGCGGGGAACACTGAAGCTTTCTTT.

DNA of the CDR3: TGTGCCATCAGTGAGGGTAGCGGGAGGGCCTTAGGCACAGATACGCAGTATTTT. Translation: CAISEGSGRALGTDTQYF. V gene TRBV10-3 combines with J gene TRBJ2-3, with 11 nucleotides matching TRBD2. V dropped 2 bases and J dropped 1; count of bases not matched to a gene: 8. The CDR3 spans 18 residues. CDR1 ENHRY and CDR2 SYGVKD come from the germline V gene.

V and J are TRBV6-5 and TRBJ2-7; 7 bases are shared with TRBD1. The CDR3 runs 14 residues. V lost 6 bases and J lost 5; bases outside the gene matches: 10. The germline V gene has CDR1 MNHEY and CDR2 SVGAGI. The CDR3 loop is CASSPLGQDDEQYF. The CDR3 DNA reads TGTGCCAGCAGCCCCCTAGGACAGGATGACGAGCAGTACTTC.

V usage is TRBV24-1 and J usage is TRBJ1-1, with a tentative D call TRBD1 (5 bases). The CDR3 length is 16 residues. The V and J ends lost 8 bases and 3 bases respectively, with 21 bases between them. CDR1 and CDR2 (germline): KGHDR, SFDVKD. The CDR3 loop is CATTFDGRGEDTEAFF. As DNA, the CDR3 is TGTGCCACCACATTCGATGGTAGAGGGGAGGACACTGAAGCTTTCTTT.

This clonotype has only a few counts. The CDR3 here is CATSRRSTYTDTQYF. The CDR3 region has the DNA TGTGCCACCAGCAGAAGATCAACGTACACAGATACGCAGTATTTT. The chain joins TRBV15 to TRBJ2-3; no clear D. This CDR3 is 15 amino acids long. V was trimmed by 2 bases and J by 2 bases, leaving 11 bases between them. In germline, CDR1 is LNHNV, CDR2 YYDKDF (reference sequence).

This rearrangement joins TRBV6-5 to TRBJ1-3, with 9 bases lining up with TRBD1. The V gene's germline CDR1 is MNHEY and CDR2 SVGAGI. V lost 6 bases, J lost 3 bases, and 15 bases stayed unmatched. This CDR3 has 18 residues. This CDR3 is CASRQTGTGIWGGNTIYF. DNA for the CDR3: TGTGCCAGCAGACAAACTGGGACAGGGATTTGGGGTGGAAACACCATATATTTT.

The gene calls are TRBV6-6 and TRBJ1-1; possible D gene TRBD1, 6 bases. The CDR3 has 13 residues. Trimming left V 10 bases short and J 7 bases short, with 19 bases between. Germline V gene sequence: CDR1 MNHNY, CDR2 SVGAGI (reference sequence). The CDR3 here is CAISTDRSDEAFF. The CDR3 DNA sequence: TGTGCCATCAGCACCGACAGGTCCGATGAAGCTTTCTTT.

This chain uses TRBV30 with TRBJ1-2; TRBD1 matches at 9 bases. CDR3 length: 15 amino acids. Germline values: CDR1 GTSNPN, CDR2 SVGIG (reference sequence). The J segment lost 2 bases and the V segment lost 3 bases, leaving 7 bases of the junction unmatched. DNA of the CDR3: TGTGCCTGGAGGAGGGGGACAGGGATGAACTATGGCTACACCTTC. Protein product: CAWRRGTGMNYGYTF. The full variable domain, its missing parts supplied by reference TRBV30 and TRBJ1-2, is SQTIHQWPATLVQPVGSPLSLECTVEGTSNPNLYWYRQAAGRGLQLLFYSVGIGQISSEVPQNLSASRPQDRQFILSSKKLLLSDSGFYLCAWRRGTGMNYGYTFGSGTRLTVV.

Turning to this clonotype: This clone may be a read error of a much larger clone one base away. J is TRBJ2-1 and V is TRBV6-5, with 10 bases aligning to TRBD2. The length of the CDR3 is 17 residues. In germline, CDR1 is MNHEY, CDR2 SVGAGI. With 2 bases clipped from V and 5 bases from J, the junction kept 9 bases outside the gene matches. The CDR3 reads CASSYAVAGGIHNEQFF. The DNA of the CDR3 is TGTGCCAGCAGTTACGCCGTAGCGGGGGGAATTCACAATGAGCAGTTCTTC.